The clone carrying this T cell receptor beta chain was counted many times. What it recognizes is unknown. V shed 6 bases, J shed 0 bases, and the junction held 10 bases outside the gene matches. The CDR3 contains 16 residues. Germline V lookup: CDR1 SQVTM, CDR2 ANQGSEA. These data come from a study of CD8+CD57+ T cells in acquired aplastic anemia. Across the study: DNA per sorted CD4+ or CD8+ sample ranged about 0.19 to 30 ug, averaging around 3.1 ug.

The study profiled TCR beta VDJ and CDR3 using genomic DNA as template. In TCRdb, the reads were re-called with MiXCR into one record per CDR3 protein. The profile covers 150,000 to 200,000 distinct CDR3 sequences, with about 64% appearing a single time and 35% to 55% taken by the ten largest. Study-wide results and limits: Common to patients and controls were 25 to 30 CD8+ CDR3 sequences. Patients did not significantly differ from controls in CD8+ Simpson's diversity.

Sequencing used sorted CD4+, CD8+, or CD8+CD57+ T cells (not recorded which) from PBMCs. The chain joins TRBV29-1 to TRBJ2-3, with 9 bases fitting TRBD1. The clonotype originates from a human donor with severe aplastic anemia or a healthy control (not recorded which). CDR3 coding DNA: TGCAGCGTGGCCGGGACAGGGACTTCTAGCACAGATACGCAGTATTTT. Translated, it gives CSVAGTGTSSTDTQYF.